This T cell receptor (beta chain) is from a study of blood T cell repertoires in COVID-19. Background on the study: The analysed material was cDNA or gDNA that came from T cells, B-cell-depleted T cells, or PBMCs.

With V trimmed by 0 bases and J by 8 bases, 8 bases remained unmatched. The CDR3 extends over 16 amino acids. Germline CDR1 reads LGHNA; CDR2 reads YNFKEQ. In the source study's methods: Amplifying reference gene primers gave estimates of nucleated cell counts. Some clones are missing from TCRdb's copy, which holds only in-frame ones; the method was immunoSEQ multiplex PCR. V and J calls and clone size follow that table, whereas D and trimming were derived from the DNA. The data show 110,000 to 150,000 clones, about four fifths seen once. This chain links TRBV4-2 with TRBJ2-1; 9 bases match TRBD2. This clonotype was sampled from a human donor in a cohort sampled during active COVID-19. Sequencing was performed on peripheral blood. The CDR3, as DNA: TGTGCCAGCAGCCAAGAAAGGGGGACTAGCTGGGATGAGCAGTTCTTC. Protein sequence: CASSQERGTSWDEQFF.